The 8 T cell receptor beta chains in this list originate from one sample, sequenced in a study of blood T cell repertoires in COVID-19. The table came from immunoSEQ multiplex PCR; TCRdb's copy has only in-frame clones and leaves some out. The data show around 87,000 clones, roughly nine tenths seen once. Material for sequencing was peripheral blood. All receptors derive from a man aged 50 or older with acute or convalescent COVID-19.

This chain connects TRBV2 to TRBJ1-5; TRBD1 might be the D (5 bases). Germline CDR1 and CDR2: SNHLY and FYNNEI. V was pared by 3 bases and J by 7 bases, with 13 bases between. This CDR3 spans 14 amino acids. Here the CDR3 reads CASSDRVRPQPQHF. CDR3 in DNA: TGTGCCAGCAGTGACAGGGTAAGACCGCAGCCCCAGCATTTT.

This clone was found once. CDR3 residues: CASSEALQVVNTEAFF. The CDR3 coding sequence is TGTGCCAGCAGTGAAGCGCTTCAGGTGGTGAACACTGAAGCTTTCTTT. The chain carries TRBV2 and TRBJ1-1; D remains ambiguous. The CDR3 length is 16 residues. The V end lost 0 bases, the J end lost 0 bases, and 11 bases lay between the germline ends. The germline V gene has CDR1 SNHLY and CDR2 FYNNEI.

This sequence joins TRBV2 and TRBJ1-1; 8 bases match TRBD1. The CDR3 spans 13 residues. Trimming removed 7 bases from V and 5 bases from J; junction bases left unmatched: 6. Germline loops: CDR1 SNHLY, CDR2 FYNNEI. This CDR3 reads CASTKDRETEAFF. Here the CDR3 DNA reads TGTGCCAGCACTAAGGACAGGGAGACTGAAGCTTTCTTT.

The chain couples TRBV27 to TRBJ2-6, with a tentative D call TRBD1 (6 bases). Deletions cut 7 bases from V and 0 bases from J, with 13 bases between. The CDR3 length is 16 residues. The germline CDR1 and CDR2 sequences are MNHEY and SMNVEV (reference sequence). CDR3 nucleotide sequence: TGTGCCAGCACTCGGACAGCGAACTCTGGGGCCAACGTCCTGACTTTC. It specifies CASTRTANSGANVLTF.

This clone was recorded only once. CDR3 in amino acids: CASTPGQGTEAFF. Written as DNA, the CDR3 is TGTGCCAGCACCCCCGGGCAGGGGACTGAAGCTTTCTTT. V is TRBV19 and J is TRBJ1-1; TRBD1 is a possible D gene (6 bases). CDR3 length equals 13 residues. The V gene's germline CDR1 is LNHDA and CDR2 SQIVND (reference sequence). V was shortened by 9 bases and J by 5 bases, with 16 bases between the two germline ends.

This clone has a handful of counts. This rearrangement joins TRBV30 to TRBJ2-1; perhaps TRBD2 as D (6 bases). Germline loops: CDR1 GTSNPN, CDR2 SVGIG (reference sequence). Trimming took 1 base from V and 2 from J, leaving 9 bases between them. The CDR3 runs to 14 residues. The CDR3 sequence: CAWSGGATYNEQFF. As DNA, the CDR3 is TGTGCCTGGAGTGGCGGGGCGACCTACAATGAGCAGTTCTTC.

CDR3 region: CTGATAAGGPRPPDTQYF. CDR3 DNA sequence: TGCACCGGGGCGACGGCAGCGGGGGGGCCGAGGCCGCCAGATACGCAGTATTTT. The rearrangement joins TRBV1 to TRBJ2-3; the table gives TRBD2 as D, unverified against the DNA. TRBV1 is a pseudogene locus. The CDR3 totals 18 residues.

The gene calls are TRBV3-1 (or the pseudogene TRBV3-2) and TRBJ1-3; a weak D match, TRBD1 (6 bases). Germline assignment: CDR1 LGHDT and CDR2 YNNKEL (reference sequence). V lost 5 bases and J lost 2, with 13 bases in between. The CDR3 runs 15 residues. CDR3 coding DNA: TGTGCCAGCAGCTCGGGACATGAGACTGGAAACACCATATATTTT. The encoded protein is CASSSGHETGNTIYF.